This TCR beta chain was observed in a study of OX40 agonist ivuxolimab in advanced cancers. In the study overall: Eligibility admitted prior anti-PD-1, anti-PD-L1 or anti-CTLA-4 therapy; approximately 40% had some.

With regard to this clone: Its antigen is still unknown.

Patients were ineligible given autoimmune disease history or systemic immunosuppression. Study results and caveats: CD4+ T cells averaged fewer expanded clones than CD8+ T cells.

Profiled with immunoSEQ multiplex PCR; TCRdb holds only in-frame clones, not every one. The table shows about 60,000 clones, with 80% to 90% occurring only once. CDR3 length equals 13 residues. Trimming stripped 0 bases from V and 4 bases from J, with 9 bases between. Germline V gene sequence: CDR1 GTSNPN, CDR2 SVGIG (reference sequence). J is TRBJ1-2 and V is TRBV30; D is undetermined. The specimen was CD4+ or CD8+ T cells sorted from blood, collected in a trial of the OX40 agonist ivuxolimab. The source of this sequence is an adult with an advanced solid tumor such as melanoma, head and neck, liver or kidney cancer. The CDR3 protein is CAWSVQPIYGYTF. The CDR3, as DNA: TGTGCCTGGAGTGTACAGCCTATCTATGGCTACACCTTC.